This paragraph reports one TCR beta chain. V dropped 4 bases and J dropped 1 base, with 11 bases sitting between them. Germline-derived CDR1 and CDR2 are SGHDN and FVKESK. The CDR3 has 14 amino acids. A single record per CDR3 protein comes from TCRdb applying MiXCR to the 5' RACE reads. The sample holds roughly 720,000 distinct CDR3 sequences; roughly 18% are singletons and the top ten take roughly 13%. The data derive from a study of identical twins. These data were also reused for a study on T cells expressing NK-cell markers. That work adds: Sorted CD3+CD56+NKG2C+, CD3+CD56+NKG2C- and CD3+CD56-NKG2C+ T-cell subsets were beta-chain profiled. Sorting of alpha-beta TCR T cells alone was achieved in several experiments with an anti-gamma-delta TCR antibody.

The clonotype was recovered from a woman aged 18-29 years in good health. The specimen sequenced was PBMCs. The chain uses TRBV14 and TRBJ2-7, with TRBD2 as a possible D gene (5 bases). CDR3 in DNA: TGTGCCAGCAGCCGACCGGGGTTTTCCTACGAGCAGTACTTC. It specifies CASSRPGFSYEQYF.